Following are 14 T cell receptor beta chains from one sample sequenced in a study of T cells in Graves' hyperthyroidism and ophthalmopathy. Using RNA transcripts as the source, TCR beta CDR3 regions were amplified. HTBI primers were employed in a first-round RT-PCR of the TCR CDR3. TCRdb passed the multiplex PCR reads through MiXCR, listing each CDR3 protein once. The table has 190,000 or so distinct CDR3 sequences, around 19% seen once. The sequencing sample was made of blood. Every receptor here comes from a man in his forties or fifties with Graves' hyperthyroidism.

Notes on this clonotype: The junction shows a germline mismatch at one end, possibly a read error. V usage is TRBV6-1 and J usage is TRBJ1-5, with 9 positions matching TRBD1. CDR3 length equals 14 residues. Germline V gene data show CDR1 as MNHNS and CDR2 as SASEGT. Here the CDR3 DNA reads TGTGCCGGCAGTCTTCGACAGGGGGATCAGCCCCAGCATTTT. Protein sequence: CAGSLRQGDQPQHF.

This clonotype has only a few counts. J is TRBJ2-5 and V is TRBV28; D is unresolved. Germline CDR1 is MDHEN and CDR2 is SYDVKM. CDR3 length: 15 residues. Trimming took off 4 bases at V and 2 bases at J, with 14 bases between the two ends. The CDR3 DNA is TGTGCCAGCAGTTCAACCCTAGGCAGACAAGAGACCCAGTACTTC. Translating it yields CASSSTLGRQETQYF.

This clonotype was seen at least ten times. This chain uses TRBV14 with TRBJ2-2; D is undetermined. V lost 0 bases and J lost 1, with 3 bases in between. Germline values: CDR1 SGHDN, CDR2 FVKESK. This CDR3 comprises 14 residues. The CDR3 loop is CASSQDLNTGELFF. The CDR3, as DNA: TGTGCCAGCAGCCAAGATCTGAACACCGGGGAGCTGTTTTTT.

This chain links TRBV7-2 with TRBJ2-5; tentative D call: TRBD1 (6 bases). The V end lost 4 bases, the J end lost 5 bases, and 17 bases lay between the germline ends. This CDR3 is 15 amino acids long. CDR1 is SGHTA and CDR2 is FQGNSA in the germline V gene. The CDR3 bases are TGTGCCAGCAGCTCCGACCGGGGTAGGGGGGAGACCCAGTACTTC. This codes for CASSSDRGRGETQYF.

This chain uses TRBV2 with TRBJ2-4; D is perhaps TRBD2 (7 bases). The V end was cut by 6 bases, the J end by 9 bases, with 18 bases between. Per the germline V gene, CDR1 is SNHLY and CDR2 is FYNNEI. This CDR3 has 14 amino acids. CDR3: CASRGGEGGGIQYF. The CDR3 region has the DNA TGTGCCAGCAGGGGGGGGGAGGGGGGGGGCATTCAGTACTTC.

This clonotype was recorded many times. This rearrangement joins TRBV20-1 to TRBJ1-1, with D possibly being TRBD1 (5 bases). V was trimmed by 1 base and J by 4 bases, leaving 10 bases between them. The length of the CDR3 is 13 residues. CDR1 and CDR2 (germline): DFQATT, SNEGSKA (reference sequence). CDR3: CSARGWGTTEAFF. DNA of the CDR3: TGCAGTGCTAGAGGTTGGGGGACCACTGAAGCTTTCTTT.

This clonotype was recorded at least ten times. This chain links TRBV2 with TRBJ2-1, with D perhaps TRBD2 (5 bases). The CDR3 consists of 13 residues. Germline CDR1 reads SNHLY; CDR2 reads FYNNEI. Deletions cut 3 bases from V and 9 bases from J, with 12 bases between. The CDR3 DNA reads TGTGCCAGCAGTGATCCTCTTCGGGGTGAGCAGTTCTTC. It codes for CASSDPLRGEQFF. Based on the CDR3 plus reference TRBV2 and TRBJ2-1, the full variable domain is EPEVTQTPSHQVTQMGQEVILRCVPISNHLYFYWYRQILGQKVEFLVSFYNNEISEKSEIFDDQFSVERPDGSNFTLKIRSTKLEDSAMYFCASSDPLRGEQFFGPGTRLTVL.

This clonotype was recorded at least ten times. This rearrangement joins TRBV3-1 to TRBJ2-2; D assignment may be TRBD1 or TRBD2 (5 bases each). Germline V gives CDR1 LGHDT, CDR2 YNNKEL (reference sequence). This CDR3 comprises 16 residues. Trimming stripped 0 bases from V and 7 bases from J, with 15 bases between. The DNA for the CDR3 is TGTGCCAGCAGCCAAGATAAGGCAGGGACGGTCGGGGAGCTGTTTTTT. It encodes CASSQDKAGTVGELFF.

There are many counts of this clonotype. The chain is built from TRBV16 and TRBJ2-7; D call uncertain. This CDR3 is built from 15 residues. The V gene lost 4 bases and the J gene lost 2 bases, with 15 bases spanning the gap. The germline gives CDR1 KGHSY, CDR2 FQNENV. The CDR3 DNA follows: TGTGCCAGCAGCCCGAGAGTGGGCGCGACCTACGAGCAGTACTTC. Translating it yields CASSPRVGATYEQYF.

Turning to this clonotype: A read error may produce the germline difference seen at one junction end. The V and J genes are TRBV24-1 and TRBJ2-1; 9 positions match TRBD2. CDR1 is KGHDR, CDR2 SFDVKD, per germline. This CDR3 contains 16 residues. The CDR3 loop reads CTTSDSSGSAEDEQFF. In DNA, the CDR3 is TGTACCACCAGTGATAGTAGCGGGAGTGCAGAGGATGAGCAGTTCTTC.

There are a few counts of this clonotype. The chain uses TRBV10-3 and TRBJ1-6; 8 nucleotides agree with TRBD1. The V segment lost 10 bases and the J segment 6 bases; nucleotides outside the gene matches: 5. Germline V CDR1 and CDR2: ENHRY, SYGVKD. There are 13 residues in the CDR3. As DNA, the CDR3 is TGTGCCACCAGAGGACAGGGTAATTCACCCCTCCACTTT. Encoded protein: CATRGQGNSPLHF.

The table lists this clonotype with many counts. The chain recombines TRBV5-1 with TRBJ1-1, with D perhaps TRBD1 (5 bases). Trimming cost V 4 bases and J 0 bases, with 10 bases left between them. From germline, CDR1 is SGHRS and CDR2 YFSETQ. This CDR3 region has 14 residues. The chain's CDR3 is CASSPDTMNTEAFF. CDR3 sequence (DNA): TGCGCCAGCAGCCCGGACACAATGAACACTGAAGCTTTCTTT.

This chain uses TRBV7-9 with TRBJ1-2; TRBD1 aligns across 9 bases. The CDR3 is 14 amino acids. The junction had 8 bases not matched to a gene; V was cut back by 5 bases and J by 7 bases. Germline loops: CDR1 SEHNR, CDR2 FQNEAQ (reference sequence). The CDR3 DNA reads TGTGCCAGCAGCGCGTCACAGGGGGCGGCTGGCTACACCTTC. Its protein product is CASSASQGAAGYTF.

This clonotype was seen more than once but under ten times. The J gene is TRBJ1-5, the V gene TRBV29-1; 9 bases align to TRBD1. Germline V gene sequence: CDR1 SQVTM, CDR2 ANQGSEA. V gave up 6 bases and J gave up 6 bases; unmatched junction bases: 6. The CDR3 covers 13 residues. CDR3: CSVGQGQGQPQHF. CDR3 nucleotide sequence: TGCAGCGTCGGACAGGGGCAAGGTCAGCCCCAGCATTTT.